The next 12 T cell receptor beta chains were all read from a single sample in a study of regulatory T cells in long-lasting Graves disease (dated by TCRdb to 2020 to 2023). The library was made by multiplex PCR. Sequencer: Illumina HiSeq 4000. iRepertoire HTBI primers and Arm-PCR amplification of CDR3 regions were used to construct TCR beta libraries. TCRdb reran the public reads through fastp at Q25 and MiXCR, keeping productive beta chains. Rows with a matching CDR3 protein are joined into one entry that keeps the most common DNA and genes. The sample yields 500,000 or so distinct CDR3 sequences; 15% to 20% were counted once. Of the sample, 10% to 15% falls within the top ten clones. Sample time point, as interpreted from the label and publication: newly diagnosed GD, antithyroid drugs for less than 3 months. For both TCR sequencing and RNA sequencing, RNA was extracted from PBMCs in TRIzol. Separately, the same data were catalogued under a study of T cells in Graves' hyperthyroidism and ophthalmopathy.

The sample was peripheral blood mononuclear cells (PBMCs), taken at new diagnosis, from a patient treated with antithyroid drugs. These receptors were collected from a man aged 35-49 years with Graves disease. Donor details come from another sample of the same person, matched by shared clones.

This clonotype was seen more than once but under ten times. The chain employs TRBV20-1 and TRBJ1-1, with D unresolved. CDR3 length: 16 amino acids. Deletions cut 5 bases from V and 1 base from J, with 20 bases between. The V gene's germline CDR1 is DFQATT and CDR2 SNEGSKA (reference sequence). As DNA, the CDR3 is TGCAGTGCTCAGGCCACGACACGAACGGCGAACACTGAAGCTTTCTTT. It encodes CSAQATTRTANTEAFF.

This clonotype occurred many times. CDR3 coding DNA: TGCAGTGCACATAGCGGGAGAGGGGACGAGCAGTACTTC. As protein: CSAHSGRGDEQYF. The rearrangement uses TRBV20-1 and TRBJ2-7; 9 nucleotides match TRBD2. V lost 6 bases, J lost 5 bases, and 8 bases stayed unmatched. The CDR3 sequence is 13 residues long. The V gene's germline CDR1 is DFQATT and CDR2 SNEGSKA (reference sequence).

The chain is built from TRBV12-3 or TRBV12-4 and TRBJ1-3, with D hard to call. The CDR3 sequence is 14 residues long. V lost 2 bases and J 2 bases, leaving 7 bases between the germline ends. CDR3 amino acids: CASSLLPTGNTIYF. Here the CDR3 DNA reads TGTGCCAGCAGTTTATTGCCGACTGGAAACACCATATATTTT.

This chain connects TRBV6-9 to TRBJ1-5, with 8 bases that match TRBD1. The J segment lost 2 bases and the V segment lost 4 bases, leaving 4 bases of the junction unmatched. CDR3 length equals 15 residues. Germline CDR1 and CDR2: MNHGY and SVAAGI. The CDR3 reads CASSSQGEGNQPQHF. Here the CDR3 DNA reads TGTGCCAGCAGTTCACAGGGGGAAGGCAATCAGCCCCAGCATTTT.

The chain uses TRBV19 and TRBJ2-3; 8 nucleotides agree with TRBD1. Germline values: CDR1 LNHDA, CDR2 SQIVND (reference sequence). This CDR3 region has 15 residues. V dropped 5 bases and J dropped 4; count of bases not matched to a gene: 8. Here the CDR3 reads CASSSSRTGSDTQYF. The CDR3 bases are TGTGCCAGTAGTTCGAGTCGGACAGGGTCAGATACGCAGTATTTT.

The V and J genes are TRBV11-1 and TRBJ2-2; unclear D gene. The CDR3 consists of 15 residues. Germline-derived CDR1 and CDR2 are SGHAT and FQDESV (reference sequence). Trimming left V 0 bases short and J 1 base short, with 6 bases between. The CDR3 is CASSLAAGNTGELFF. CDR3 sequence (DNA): TGTGCCAGCAGCTTAGCGGCAGGGAACACCGGGGAGCTGTTTTTT.

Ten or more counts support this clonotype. This chain's CDR3 is CASSLALRGGTDTQYF. DNA of the CDR3: TGTGCCAGCAGCTTAGCCCTGAGGGGCGGCACAGATACGCAGTATTTT. The chain is built from TRBV11-1 and TRBJ2-3; the D call may be TRBD1 or TRBD2 (5 bases each). The V end lost 0 bases, the J end lost 1 base, and 11 bases lay between the germline ends. Germline loops: CDR1 SGHAT, CDR2 FQDESV (reference sequence). The CDR3 has 16 amino acids.

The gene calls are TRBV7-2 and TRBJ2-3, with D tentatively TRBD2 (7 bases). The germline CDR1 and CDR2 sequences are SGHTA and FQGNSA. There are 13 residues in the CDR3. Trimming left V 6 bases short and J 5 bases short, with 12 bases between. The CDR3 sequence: CASRGGGGDTQYF. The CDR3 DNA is TGTGCCAGCAGGGGAGGGGGGGGAGATACGCAGTATTTT.

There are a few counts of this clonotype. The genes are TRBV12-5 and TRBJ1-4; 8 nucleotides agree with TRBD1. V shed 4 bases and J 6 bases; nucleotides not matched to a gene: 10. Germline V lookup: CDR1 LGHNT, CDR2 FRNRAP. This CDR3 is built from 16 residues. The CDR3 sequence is CASGSRPGGRDEKLFF. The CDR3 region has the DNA TGTGCTAGTGGTTCCCGTCCAGGGGGCCGTGATGAAAAACTGTTTTTT.

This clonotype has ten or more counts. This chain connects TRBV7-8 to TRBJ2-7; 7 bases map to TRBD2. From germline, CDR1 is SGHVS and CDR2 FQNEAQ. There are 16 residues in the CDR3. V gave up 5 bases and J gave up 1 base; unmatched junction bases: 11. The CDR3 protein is CASSQLWGGRSYEQYF. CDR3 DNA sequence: TGTGCCAGCAGCCAATTATGGGGGGGGAGATCCTACGAGCAGTACTTC.

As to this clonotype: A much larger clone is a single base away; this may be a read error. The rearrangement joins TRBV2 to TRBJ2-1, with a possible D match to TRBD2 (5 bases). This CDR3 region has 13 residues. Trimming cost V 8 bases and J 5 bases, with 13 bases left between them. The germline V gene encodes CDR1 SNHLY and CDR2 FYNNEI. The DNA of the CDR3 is TGTGCCAGCCGCGTAACTAGGCACAATGAGCAGTTCTTC. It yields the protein CASRVTRHNEQFF. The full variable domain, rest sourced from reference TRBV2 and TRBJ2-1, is EPEVTQTPSHQVTQMGQEVILRCVPISNHLYFYWYRQILGQKVEFLVSFYNNEISEKSEIFDDQFSVERPDGSNFTLKIRSTKLEDSAMYFCASRVTRHNEQFFGPGTRLTVL.

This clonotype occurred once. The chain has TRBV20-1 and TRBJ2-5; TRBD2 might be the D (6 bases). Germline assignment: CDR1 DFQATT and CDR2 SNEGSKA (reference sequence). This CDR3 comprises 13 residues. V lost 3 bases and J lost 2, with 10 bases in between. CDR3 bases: TGCAGTGCTAGCTGGCGGGGACAAGAGACCCAGTACTTC. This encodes CSASWRGQETQYF.